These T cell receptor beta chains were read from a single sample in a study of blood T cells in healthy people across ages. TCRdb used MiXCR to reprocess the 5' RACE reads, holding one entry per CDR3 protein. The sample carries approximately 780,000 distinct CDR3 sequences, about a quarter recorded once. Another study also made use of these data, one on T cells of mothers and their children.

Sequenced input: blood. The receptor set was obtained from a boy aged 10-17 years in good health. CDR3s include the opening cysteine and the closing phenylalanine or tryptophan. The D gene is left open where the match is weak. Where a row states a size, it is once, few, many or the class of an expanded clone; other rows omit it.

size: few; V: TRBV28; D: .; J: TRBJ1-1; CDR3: CAASSPGRRNTEAFF; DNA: TGTGCCGCCAGCTCGCCCGGGCGGCGGAACACTGAAGCTTTCTTT
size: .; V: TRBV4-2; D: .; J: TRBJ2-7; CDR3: CASSQGSRDKSFEQYF; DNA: TGTGCCAGCAGCCAAGGATCCCGGGACAAAAGTTTCGAGCAGTACTTC
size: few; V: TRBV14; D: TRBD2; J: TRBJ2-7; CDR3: CASSQEAGRPETYEQYF; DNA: TGTGCCAGCAGCCAAGAAGCCGGGAGGCCCGAAACCTACGAGCAGTACTTC
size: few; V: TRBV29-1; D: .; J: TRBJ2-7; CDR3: CSVEKRSSYEQYF; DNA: TGCAGCGTTGAGAAACGGAGCTCCTACGAGCAGTACTTC
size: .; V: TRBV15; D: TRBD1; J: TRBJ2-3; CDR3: CATSRGGQGTDTQYF; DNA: TGTGCCACCAGCAGAGGAGGACAGGGGACAGATACGCAGTATTTT
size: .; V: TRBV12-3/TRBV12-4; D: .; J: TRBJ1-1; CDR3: CASSPGSDTEAFF; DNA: TGTGCCAGCAGCCCAGGGAGCGACACTGAAGCTTTCTTT
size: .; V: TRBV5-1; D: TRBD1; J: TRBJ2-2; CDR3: CASRLSRGPMELFF; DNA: TGCGCCAGCCGATTAAGCAGGGGGCCGATGGAGCTGTTTTTT
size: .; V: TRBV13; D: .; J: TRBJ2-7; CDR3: CASSLVRGEQYF; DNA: TGTGCCAGCAGCTTAGTCCGGGGCGAGCAGTACTTC
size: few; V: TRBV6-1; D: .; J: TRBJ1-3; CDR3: CASSGLYGNTIYF; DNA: TGTGCCAGCAGTGGACTGTATGGAAACACCATATATTTT
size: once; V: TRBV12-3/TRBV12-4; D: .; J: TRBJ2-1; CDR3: CASSFNLPPWFF; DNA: TGTGCCAGCAGTTTTAACTTGCCCCCGTGGTTCTTC
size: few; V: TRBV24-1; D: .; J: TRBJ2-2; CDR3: CATSDARNTGELFF; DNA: TGTGCCACCAGTGATGCCCGGAACACCGGGGAGCTGTTTTTT
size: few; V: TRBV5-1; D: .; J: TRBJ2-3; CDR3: CASSPGGTASTDTQYF; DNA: TGCGCCAGCAGCCCAGGCGGGACAGCTAGCACAGATACGCAGTATTTT